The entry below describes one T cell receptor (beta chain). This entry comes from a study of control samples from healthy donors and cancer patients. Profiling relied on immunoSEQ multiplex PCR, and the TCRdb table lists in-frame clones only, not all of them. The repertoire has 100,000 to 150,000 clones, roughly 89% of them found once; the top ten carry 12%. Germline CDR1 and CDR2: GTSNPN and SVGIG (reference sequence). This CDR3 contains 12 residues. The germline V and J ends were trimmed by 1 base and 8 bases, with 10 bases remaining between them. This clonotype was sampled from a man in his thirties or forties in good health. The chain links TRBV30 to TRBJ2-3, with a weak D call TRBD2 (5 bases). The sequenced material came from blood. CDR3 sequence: CAWSDPGGTQYF. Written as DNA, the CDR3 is TGTGCCTGGAGTGATCCCGGAGGTACGCAGTATTTT.